What follows describes a single T cell receptor (beta chain). This clonotype has at least ten counts. Its antigen remains undetermined. One base away there is no much larger clone; base qualities are not given. The TCR beta CDR3 regions were amplified from the RNA transcripts. The TCR CDR3 was subjected to a first round of RT-PCR using the HTBI primer set and the Qiagen OneStep RT-PCR kit. The libraries were constructed in a second round of multiplex PCR and then size-selected and purified. Sequencing of the libraries was done on an Illumina HiSeq2000 using paired-end 100 bp reads. As for how the authors treated the data: SOAPnuke was used to process the raw data, throwing out any read that contained adapters or uncalled bases, had a mean Phred below 15, or lacked an exact constant-primer or identifier match. COPE v1.2.5 was used to merge the high-quality paired reads, and each unique nucleotide sequence was defined as a clonotype. MiTCR v1.1 was used to align clonotypes to the IMGT TRBV, TRBD and TRBJ reference segments. The analysis included only V-J combinations with a frequency above 0.0001, which together covered 99.2% of the repertoires. A TCS score was defined as the ratio of F50 (clonal expansion) to E x V (chaos), with BLOSUM62-based TCRdist applied between CDR3 peptides within each V-J. Welch's t-statistics and random forest reduced roughly 500 V-J features to roughly 13, which were used in a naive Bayes classifier (R e1071). TCRdb applied fastp at Q25 and MiXCR to the public reads, then kept only in-frame beta chains. Every CDR3 protein is listed once, alongside the most common genes and DNA of its rows. The V and J calls here are based on TCRdb, not the publication. The sample yields over 700,000 distinct CDR3 sequences; approximately 18% were counted once. The ten biggest clones cover 16% of the sample.

Hyperthyroidism patients were newly diagnosed, with disease duration under 2 months, and aged 18 to 65 years. Patients with uncontrolled infections, other autoimmune diseases, pregnancy or lactation were excluded. Clinical symptoms, serum thyroxine and TRAb, thyroid ultrasound, and orbital computed tomography formed the basis for the diagnoses. For progressor patients, blood was drawn at the first diagnosis of hyperthyroidism, before any ophthalmopathy symptoms had appeared. PBMCs were isolated from approximately 10 ml of fresh peripheral blood by Ficoll-Paque density gradient centrifugation. Patients classed as progressors first received a Graves' hyperthyroidism diagnosis and then went on to develop ophthalmopathy during follow-up. Trizol reagent was used to extract total RNA, and RNA quality was then checked on an Agilent 2100 Bioanalyzer. This sample was included in a study of T cells in Graves' hyperthyroidism and ophthalmopathy (dated by TCRdb to between 2019 and 2020). As for the study more broadly: Peripheral blood samples were taken at initial diagnosis, before any treatment was given. The study also compared thyroid tissue and blood T-cell repertoires from more than five Graves' hyperthyroidism patients. Whether ophthalmopathy could be predicted prospectively was tested in an independent validation cohort made up of approximately 19 hyperthyroidism patients plus 17 patients who later progressed to ophthalmopathy. After sampling, hyperthyroidism patients received methimazole starting at 30 mg daily, and ophthalmopathy patients received high-dose intravenous methylprednisolone. The approximately 100 discovery patients were randomly split 7:3 into training and test sets. A discovery cohort of about a hundred patients, 43 with Graves' ophthalmopathy and about 58 with stable Graves' hyperthyroidism, was used to find distinguishing TCR V-J signatures. According to the paper, TCR Vbeta CDR3 sequencing was carried out on 120 to 150 peripheral blood samples, which came from 40 to 45 ophthalmopathy, around 74 hyperthyroidism and around 17 progressor patients.

The study at large found these results: In validation, the model predicted progression to ophthalmopathy a median of around six months before onset, with roughly 70% sensitivity and roughly 72% specificity. Sample size was not statistically predetermined, and blinding of investigators to group allocation was not performed. Ophthalmopathy was separated from stable hyperthyroidism by a 13 V-J signature model, with over 85% sensitivity and roughly 81% specificity obtained in cross-validation and 80%/75% obtained in testing. Most expanded thyroid clonotypes (frequency above 0.001) were also found in blood, which suggests that blood repertoires may mirror thyroid immune responses.

From the cysteine up to the phenylalanine, the CDR3 has a length of 16 residues. The only DNA kept is the CDR3, 48 bases in frame from the first base. Per the germline V gene, SGDLS is the CDR1 and YYNGEE is the CDR2. V trim: 4 bases; J trim: 3 bases; unmatched bases: 9. The rearranged segments are TRBV9 and TRBJ1-2, and 10 junction bases match TRBD1. The TCR was taken from a woman aged 45-65 years with Graves' hyperthyroidism that later progressed to Graves' ophthalmopathy. Sequenced input: blood. The CDR3 here reads CASSPDPGQGYYGYTF. Here is the DNA: TGTGCCAGCAGCCCAGATCCGGGACAGGGGTACTATGGCTACACCTTC.